Sequencing of this TCR beta chain was carried out in a study of T cells in Graves' hyperthyroidism and ophthalmopathy. Trimming shortened V by 5 bases and J by 6 bases, and 17 bases separated the two germline ends. This CDR3 spans 14 amino acids. The germline gives CDR1 SEHNR, CDR2 FQNEAQ (reference sequence). Study-level results: Most clonotypes expanded in the thyroid (above 0.001) were also present in blood.

Source material for PBMCs was about 10 ml fresh peripheral blood. Comment on this clonotype: The antigen remains unidentified.

RNA transcripts gave rise to amplified TCR beta CDR3 regions. First-round RT-PCR of the TCR CDR3 relied on the HTBI primer set. TCRdb processed the multiplex PCR reads anew with MiXCR; each CDR3 protein has one entry. The sample holds a few hundred thousand distinct CDR3 sequences, 15% to 18% seen once. The clonotype originates from a woman aged 25 to 39 with Graves' hyperthyroidism. The chain couples TRBV7-9 to TRBJ2-7; D unresolved. What was sequenced was blood. CDR3 DNA: TGTGCCAGCAGCCCCGTAAGACATGACCCCGAGCAGTACTTC. Amino acid sequence: CASSPVRHDPEQYF.